This T cell receptor beta chain emerged from a study of OX40 agonist ivuxolimab in advanced cancers. Broader study findings: The investigators did not determine what antigen specificity the expanded peripheral T cells had. The 0.1-3.0 mg/kg partial responders had among the lowest clonal expansion.

On this clone itself: Its antigen remains unknown.

TCRdb keeps only in-frame clones here, not all; method: immunoSEQ multiplex PCR. Seen here are under 100,000 clones, 90% observed once, and the top ten hold approximately 0.16%. Germline V gene sequence: CDR1 MNHNS, CDR2 SASEGT. The CDR3 runs to 14 residues. The V and J ends lost 6 bases and 2 bases, in that order; junction bases with no gene match: 1. Anyone with autoimmune disease history or systemic immunosuppression was excluded. The chain links TRBV6-1 to TRBJ1-5; 10 bases map to TRBD1. This receptor was identified in an adult with an advanced solid tumor such as melanoma, head and neck, liver or kidney cancer. Sequencing was performed on CD4+ or CD8+ T cells sorted from blood, taken in a trial of the OX40 agonist ivuxolimab. CDR3 sequence: CASRTGGRNQPQHF. The CDR3 nucleotides read TGTGCCAGCAGGACAGGGGGCCGCAATCAGCCCCAGCATTTT.